These 19 T cell receptor beta chains were all obtained from the same sample, sequenced in a study of blood T cell repertoires in COVID-19. Measured with immunoSEQ multiplex PCR; TCRdb has only the in-frame clones, and not every one. Among tens of thousands of clones, around nine tenths were seen once, and the ten largest hold approximately 5.1%. The sequenced sample was peripheral blood. The receptor source for this set is a man in his 60s with acute or convalescent COVID-19.

This clone has just one count. The rearrangement links TRBV10-3 to TRBJ1-1; the D is unclear. CDR1 is ENHRY, CDR2 SYGVKD, per germline. V was pared by 4 bases and J by 4 bases, with 13 bases between. The CDR3 loop spans 14 amino acids. CDR3 DNA sequence: TGTGCCATCAGTGTCAGGCGCGACGGCACTGAAGCTTTCTTT. This sequence encodes CAISVRRDGTEAFF.

This rearrangement joins TRBV10-2 to TRBJ2-7; 8 bases agree with TRBD1. The CDR3 extends over 14 amino acids. V shed 7 bases and J 5 bases; nucleotides not matched to a gene: 10. Germline V lookup: CDR1 WSHSY, CDR2 SAAADI. CDR3 bases: TGCGCCAGCACCGGGGACAGGCGAGGGAACGAGCAGTACTTC. This sequence encodes CASTGDRRGNEQYF.

The genes are TRBV9 and TRBJ1-6; D is uncertain. The germline CDR1 and CDR2 sequences are SGDLS and YYNGEE. The CDR3 consists of 16 residues. Trimming took 4 bases from V and 1 from J, leaving 12 bases between them. CDR3 region: CASSPFRESYNSPLHF. The CDR3 DNA reads as TGTGCCAGCAGCCCTTTTCGAGAATCCTATAATTCACCCCTCCACTTT.

In DNA form, the CDR3 reads TGTGCCAGCAGTCGACAGGGGCGCAATCAGCCCCAGCATTTT. Encoded protein: CASSRQGRNQPQHF. The chain couples TRBV28 to TRBJ1-5, with TRBD1 matching over 8 bases. The V gene end was trimmed by 5 bases and the J gene end by 2 bases; junction bases not matched to a gene: 2. The germline V gene encodes CDR1 MDHEN and CDR2 SYDVKM. CDR3 size: 14 residues.

The chain uses TRBV5-4 and TRBJ2-7; 8 bases map to TRBD2. The germline CDR1 and CDR2 sequences are SGHNT and YYREEE (reference sequence). CDR3 length: 15 amino acids. Unmatched junction bases numbered 8, after V lost 1 base and J lost 5 bases. Written as DNA, the CDR3 is TGTGCCAGCAGCTTGCCGCGGGGGGAAACTGACGAGCAGTACTTC. It translates to CASSLPRGETDEQYF. The complete variable domain, with remaining parts taken from reference TRBV5-4 and TRBJ2-7, reads ETGVTQSPTHLIKTRGQQVTLRCSSQSGHNTVSWYQQALGQGPQFIFQYYREEENGRGNFPPRFSGLQFPNYSSELNVNALELDDSALYLCASSLPRGETDEQYFGPGTRLTVT.

V is TRBV5-1 and J is TRBJ2-3, with 7 bases lining up with TRBD1. This CDR3 has 15 amino acids. Germline-derived CDR1 and CDR2 are SGHRS and YFSETQ. J lost 4 bases, V lost 5 bases, and 10 bases had no gene match. The CDR3 DNA follows: TGCGCCAGCAGTTTCCGGGACAGATGGGCAGATACGCAGTATTTT. Translated, it gives CASSFRDRWADTQYF.

This clone was seen more than once but under ten times. The rearrangement links TRBV29-1 to TRBJ1-2, with D possibly TRBD1 on 5 matching bases. The CDR3 has 14 residues. Germline V gene sequence: CDR1 SQVTM, CDR2 ANQGSEA. V gave up 3 bases and J gave up 4 bases, with 15 bases separating them. The CDR3 DNA reads as TGCAGCGTTGATGGCAGGGAGGAGGGCTATGGCTACACCTTC. It translates to CSVDGREEGYGYTF.

The V gene is TRBV2, the J gene TRBJ2-5; no clear D. Trimming took 4 bases from V and 2 from J, leaving 11 bases between them. The germline V gene encodes CDR1 SNHLY and CDR2 FYNNEI. This CDR3 spans 14 amino acids. CDR3 DNA: TGTGCCAGCAGTGTCCCTAGGCGTCAAGAGACCCAGTACTTC. This encodes CASSVPRRQETQYF.

The chain recombines TRBV12-3 or TRBV12-4 with TRBJ2-1; perhaps TRBD2 as D (6 bases). Trimming took 8 bases from V and 4 from J, leaving 12 bases between them. The CDR3 runs 13 residues. CDR3 sequence: CASCAGTYNEQFF. The CDR3 nucleotides read TGTGCCAGCTGTGCGGGAACATACAATGAGCAGTTCTTC.

The chain is built from TRBV10-3 and TRBJ2-7; D call uncertain. This CDR3 contains 12 residues. Germline V gives CDR1 ENHRY, CDR2 SYGVKD. Trimming took off 5 bases at V and 2 bases at J, with 7 bases between the two ends. The CDR3 DNA reads as TGTGCCATCAGTAATTCTGCCTACGAGCAGTACTTC. Amino acid sequence: CAISNSAYEQYF.

The rearrangement joins TRBV3-1 (or the pseudogene TRBV3-2) to TRBJ2-3; TRBD2 agrees at 9 bases. Germline lookup yields CDR1 LGHDT and CDR2 YNNKEL (reference sequence). The CDR3 covers 16 residues. V lost 4 bases, J lost 1 base, and 6 bases stayed unmatched. The CDR3 reads CASSLAGGPGTDTQYF. CDR3 DNA sequence: TGTGCCAGCAGCCTGGCGGGGGGGCCGGGCACAGATACGCAGTATTTT.

This rearrangement joins TRBV5-1 to TRBJ2-3, with a possible D match to TRBD2 (5 bases). CDR1 SGHRS and CDR2 YFSETQ come from the germline V gene. V dropped 1 base and J dropped 2 bases, with 8 bases sitting between them. The CDR3 runs to 14 residues. CDR3 sequence: CASSLFGVTDTQYF. The CDR3 region has the DNA TGCGCCAGCAGCTTGTTCGGGGTCACAGATACGCAGTATTTT.

Written as DNA, the CDR3 is TGTGCCAGCAGCCCCAGATCTGGGGCCAACGTCCTGACTTTC. Translation: CASSPRSGANVLTF. The rearrangement joins TRBV11-2 to TRBJ2-6, with D hard to call. V was pared by 5 bases and J by 1 base, with 6 bases between. The germline V gene has CDR1 SGHAT and CDR2 FQNNGV. This CDR3 comprises 14 residues.

CDR3 in DNA: TGTGCCAGCAGTATAAATTGGCCGTCCCAGTTCTTC. Translating it yields CASSINWPSQFF. The chain has TRBV6-6 and TRBJ2-1; D gene unclear. V was cut by 5 bases and J by 13 bases, with 15 bases left in between. Germline CDR1 reads MNHNY; CDR2 reads SVGAGI (reference sequence). The CDR3 runs 12 residues.

The CDR3 spells CASSATFRQNSNQPQHF. Here the CDR3 DNA reads TGTGCCAGTAGTGCCACCTTCCGACAGAATAGCAATCAGCCCCAGCATTTT. The chain recombines TRBV19 with TRBJ1-5; maybe TRBD1 (5 bases). The CDR3 runs to 17 residues. Germline loops: CDR1 LNHDA, CDR2 SQIVND (reference sequence). The V end lost 5 bases, the J end lost 0 bases, and 17 bases lay between the germline ends.

This chain joins TRBV10-3 and TRBJ2-2; no clear D. Trimming shortened V by 0 bases and J by 16 bases, and 12 bases separated the two germline ends. This CDR3 is built from 12 residues. CDR1 ENHRY and CDR2 SYGVKD come from the germline V gene. The CDR3: CAISESATTPFF. In DNA, the CDR3 is TGTGCCATCAGTGAGTCCGCGACGACTCCGTTTTTT.

The CDR3, as DNA: TGTGCCAGCAGCTTAGGGAGATCCTATGGCTACACCTTC. This translates into CASSLGRSYGYTF. The chain uses TRBV7-8 and TRBJ1-2; D remains ambiguous. Trimming removed 1 base from V and 4 bases from J, with 7 bases in between. The CDR3 has 13 amino acids. Per the germline V gene, CDR1 is SGHVS and CDR2 is FQNEAQ.

DNA of the CDR3: TGTGCCAGCAGTGCGGGACAGGGGATTTTTGGAAACACCATATATTTT. It encodes CASSAGQGIFGNTIYF. This chain connects TRBV2 to TRBJ1-3; TRBD1 agrees at 10 bases. Germline CDR1 SNHLY, CDR2 FYNNEI. This CDR3 comprises 16 residues. The V segment lost 4 bases and the J segment 3 bases; nucleotides outside the gene matches: 6.

The V gene is TRBV3-1 (or the pseudogene TRBV3-2), the J gene TRBJ2-3; 7 nucleotides align to TRBD2. V trimming: 0 bases; J trimming: 2 bases; junction bases outside the gene matches: 8. CDR3 length equals 17 residues. The V gene's germline CDR1 is LGHDT and CDR2 YNNKEL (reference sequence). The CDR3 reads CASSQDRRAGFTDTQYF. The CDR3 DNA sequence: TGTGCCAGCAGCCAAGATCGAAGAGCGGGGTTCACAGATACGCAGTATTTT.